This T cell receptor beta chain was sequenced during a study of blood T cell dynamics during melanoma immunotherapy. Time point: week 3, after first cycle of checkpoint inhibitor. The CDR3 loop spans 15 amino acids. Germline CDR1 and CDR2: SGHVS and FQNEAQ. V was cut by 5 bases and J by 7 bases, with 15 bases left in between. The table came from immunoSEQ multiplex PCR; TCRdb's copy has only in-frame clones and leaves some out. The table has approximately 20,000 clones, 70% to 90% seen once. The chain is built from TRBV7-8 and TRBJ1-6; D perhaps matches TRBD1 (6 bases). The source of this sequence is a human donor with melanoma. Sequences were derived from blood, sampled from a patient treated with checkpoint blockade. CDR3 sequence (DNA): TGTGCCAGCAGCCCCGTTGGGGGGCGGAATTCACCCCTCCACTTT. Protein: CASSPVGGRNSPLHF.